Listed below are T cell receptor beta chains from one sample, sequenced in a study of T cell responses to AZD1222 COVID-19 vaccine. Using immunoSEQ multiplex PCR, the repertoire was profiled, and TCRdb retains in-frame clones only, with some absent. The sample includes tens of thousands of clones, roughly nine tenths of them seen just once. The sample was peripheral blood, taken on day 0 of AZD1222 vaccination. These receptors came from an adult in good health. The CDR3 runs from the conserved cysteine through the conserved F or W. A D gene is named only where the DNA matches it firmly.

V gene: TRBV5-1
D gene: .
J gene: TRBJ2-7
CDR3 DNA: TGCGCCAGCAGCTTGGCCATGGGGGACAACTACGAGCAGTACTTC
CDR3 protein: CASSLAMGDNYEQYF

V gene: TRBV4-1
D gene: .
J gene: TRBJ2-7
CDR3 DNA: TGCGCCAGCAGCCATGGCGCCCTGGGGGAGCAGTACTTC
CDR3 protein: CASSHGALGEQYF

V gene: TRBV5-4
D gene: .
J gene: TRBJ2-2
CDR3 DNA: TGTGCCAGCAGCCCCCGAGGGACAACGAACACCGGGGAGCTGTTTTTT
CDR3 protein: CASSPRGTTNTGELFF

V gene: TRBV7-2
D gene: TRBD2
J gene: TRBJ2-1
CDR3 DNA: TGTGCCAGCAGCTTGGGGACTAGCGGGAATGAGCAGTTCTTC
CDR3 protein: CASSLGTSGNEQFF

V gene: TRBV9
D gene: .
J gene: TRBJ2-3
CDR3 DNA: TGTGCCAGCAGCGAGGGAGGGGGGGGCACAGATACGCAGTATTTT
CDR3 protein: CASSEGGGGTDTQYF

V gene: TRBV12-5
D gene: .
J gene: TRBJ1-4
CDR3 DNA: TGTGCTAGTGGTTCAGACTTATTCGCTGAAAAACTGTTTTTT
CDR3 protein: CASGSDLFAEKLFF

V gene: TRBV5-6
D gene: .
J gene: TRBJ2-7
CDR3 DNA: TGTGCCAGCAGCTTGGTCGATTCCTACGAGCAGTACTTC
CDR3 protein: CASSLVDSYEQYF

V gene: TRBV6-2/TRBV6-3
D gene: TRBD1
J gene: TRBJ2-4
CDR3 DNA: TGTGCCAGCAGTACCAGGGGGCTGGCCAAAAACATTCAGTACTTC
CDR3 protein: CASSTRGLAKNIQYF

V gene: TRBV5-1
D gene: TRBD2
J gene: TRBJ2-1
CDR3 DNA: TGCGCCAGCAGCCCCAGCGGGGGGGCCCGGGATGAGCAGTTCTTC
CDR3 protein: CASSPSGGARDEQFF

V gene: TRBV19
D gene: .
J gene: TRBJ2-3
CDR3 DNA: TGTGCCAGTAGTCCCTCGGACTATGGTGATACGCAGTATTTT
CDR3 protein: CASSPSDYGDTQYF

V gene: TRBV18
D gene: .
J gene: TRBJ2-3
CDR3 DNA: TGTGCCAGCTCACCGCGGGACCATAGCACAGATACGCAGTATTTT
CDR3 protein: CASSPRDHSTDTQYF